This passage covers 20 T cell receptor beta chains from one sample sequenced in a study of blood T cell repertoires in COVID-19. The assay was immunoSEQ multiplex PCR, and TCRdb's table has in-frame clones only and misses some. Among about 140,000 clones listed, more than 65% were seen once. The sequencing input was peripheral blood. The receptors were sampled from a man aged 55 to 69 with active or convalescent COVID-19.

This chain links TRBV11-3 with TRBJ1-1; tentatively, D is TRBD1 (6 bases). The CDR3 is made up of 12 amino acids. Germline CDR1 reads SGHNT; CDR2 reads YENEEA. V was pared by 5 bases and J by 11 bases, with 15 bases between. The CDR3 DNA is TGTGCCAGCAGCGAAACGACAGGTAGTGCTTTCTTT. Its translation: CASSETTGSAFF.

This chain connects TRBV10-1 to TRBJ1-1; tentatively, D is TRBD1 (5 bases). Germline CDR1 and CDR2: WNHNN and SYGVQD (reference sequence). Trimming took 0 bases from V and 4 from J, leaving 9 bases between them. CDR3 size: 14 residues. The CDR3 DNA sequence: TGCGCCAGCAGTGAGTCGTCAAGGGGCACTGAAGCTTTCTTT. This translates into CASSESSRGTEAFF.

This clone was picked up a small number of times. The V and J genes are TRBV15 and TRBJ2-7; 8 bases line up with TRBD1. This CDR3 spans 13 amino acids. The trim removed 5 bases at V and 3 bases at J, leaving 3 bases unmatched. Germline V CDR1 and CDR2: LNHNV, YYDKDF (reference sequence). For the CDR3, the DNA is TGTGCCACCAGCCTAGGACAGGGCTACGAGCAGTACGTC. Translated, it gives CATSLGQGYEQYV.

This clone appeared once. The rearrangement links TRBV5-1 to TRBJ1-1; 10 nucleotides align to TRBD1. Germline V gene data show CDR1 as SGHRS and CDR2 as YFSETQ. The V gene end was trimmed by 4 bases and the J gene end by 0 bases; junction bases not matched to a gene: 9. This CDR3 is 17 amino acids long. Here the CDR3 DNA reads TGCGCCAGCAGCAAAGGGACAGGGGACCTACTGAACACTGAAGCTTTCTTT. Protein: CASSKGTGDLLNTEAFF. The full variable domain, with the rest looked up from reference TRBV5-1 and TRBJ1-1, is KAGVTQTPRYLIKTRGQQVTLSCSPISGHRSVSWYQQTPGQGLQFLFEYFSETQRNKGNFPGRFSGRQFSNSRSEMNVSTLELGDSALYLCASSKGTGDLLNTEAFFGQGTRLTVV.

The V call is TRBV4-3, the J call TRBJ1-2; the D gene is possibly TRBD1 (6 bases). The CDR3 extends over 16 amino acids. V gave up 0 bases and J gave up 2 bases, with 13 bases separating them. Germline CDR1 is LGHNA and CDR2 is YSLEER. CDR3 sequence: CASSQDPGGANYGYTF. The CDR3 DNA follows: TGCGCCAGCAGCCAAGATCCGGGGGGCGCGAACTATGGCTACACCTTC.

This clone was detected only once. This rearrangement joins TRBV19 to TRBJ1-1; no definite D call. From germline, CDR1 is LNHDA and CDR2 SQIVND (reference sequence). V dropped 9 bases and J dropped 4 bases, with 15 bases sitting between them. The CDR3 loop spans 13 amino acids. The CDR3 DNA follows: TGTGCCAGCTCTGCCGGCGGTAGCACTGAAGCTTTCTTT. Translation: CASSAGGSTEAFF.

The chain links TRBV27 to TRBJ2-1; D possibly corresponds to TRBD2 (6 bases). Looked up from germline, CDR1 is MNHEY and CDR2 is SMNVEV (reference sequence). The CDR3 is made up of 14 amino acids. The V gene lost 6 bases and the J gene lost 6 bases, with 15 bases spanning the gap. The CDR3, as DNA: TGTGCCAGCAGGCCCGCCCCTAGCGCCAATGAGCAGTTCTTC. Translating it yields CASRPAPSANEQFF.

The rearrangement joins TRBV18 to TRBJ1-1; D remains ambiguous. Trimming took off 1 base at V and 4 bases at J, with 16 bases between the two ends. CDR3 length equals 16 residues. Germline V gives CDR1 KGHSH, CDR2 LQKENI. The CDR3: CASSPLEPLGSTEAFF. The CDR3, as DNA: TGTGCCAGCTCACCACTGGAACCGTTGGGCAGCACTGAAGCTTTCTTT.

This sequence joins TRBV24-1 and TRBJ1-2; D is undetermined. The germline V gene has CDR1 KGHDR and CDR2 SFDVKD. This CDR3 comprises 11 residues. Trimming took off 1 base at V and 7 bases at J, with 3 bases between the two ends. DNA of the CDR3: TGTGCCACCAGTGATTTCGGTGGCTACACCTTC. It encodes CATSDFGGYTF.

V and J are TRBV6-5 and TRBJ1-2; 8 nucleotides match TRBD1. This CDR3 has 13 residues. Trimming removed 6 bases from V and 6 bases from J; junction bases left unmatched: 6. Germline CDR1 is MNHEY and CDR2 is SVGAGI. The CDR3: CASSGDRSNGYTF. CDR3 in DNA: TGTGCCAGCAGCGGGGACAGGTCGAATGGCTACACCTTC.

CDR3 sequence (DNA): TGTGCCAGCAGCCAAACGGGACTGAAACTTCTAGAGCAGTTCTTC. It specifies CASSQTGLKLLEQFF. This chain connects TRBV7-9 to TRBJ2-1; a possible D gene is TRBD2 (6 bases). The germline V and J ends were trimmed by 5 bases and 10 bases, with 21 bases remaining between them. The CDR3 consists of 15 residues. The germline CDR1 and CDR2 sequences are SEHNR and FQNEAQ (reference sequence).

The rearrangement joins TRBV14 to TRBJ2-2; D remains ambiguous. Trimming left V 1 base short and J 1 base short, with 4 bases between. This CDR3 comprises 14 residues. Germline-derived CDR1 and CDR2 are SGHDN and FVKESK. This CDR3 is CASSQGQNTGELFF. The CDR3 nucleotides are TGTGCCAGCAGCCAAGGACAGAACACCGGGGAGCTGTTTTTT.

The V gene is TRBV28, the J gene TRBJ1-2; no definite D call. V dropped 2 bases and J dropped 7 bases, with 14 bases sitting between them. The CDR3 is made up of 14 amino acids. CDR1 is MDHEN, CDR2 SYDVKM, per germline. The CDR3 is CASSLVRHSGGYTF. In DNA, the CDR3 is TGTGCCAGCAGTTTAGTCCGACATTCCGGTGGCTACACCTTC.

This sequence joins TRBV10-1 and TRBJ2-2, with 9 bases lining up with TRBD2. This CDR3 is 19 amino acids long. Germline lookup yields CDR1 WNHNN and CDR2 SYGVQD (reference sequence). Trimming at V came to 4 bases and at J to 7 bases, leaving 19 bases not matched to a gene. The CDR3 bases are TGCGCCAGCAGTGGGAAGGGGCTAGCGGGACCCGCCGGGAGCGGGGAGCTGTTTTTT. Translating it yields CASSGKGLAGPAGSGELFF.

The chain carries TRBV7-8 and TRBJ1-2; the D gene is possibly TRBD1 (5 bases). Germline V lookup: CDR1 SGHVS, CDR2 FQNEAQ. The ends were cut back, 7 bases at V and 5 bases at J, with 23 bases in the middle. This CDR3 has 16 amino acids. The CDR3, as DNA: TGTGCCAGCACCCAAAGTCTGCGACGCGGGACTTATGGCTACACCTTC. Its translation: CASTQSLRRGTYGYTF. The variable domain in full, with the rest retrieved from reference TRBV7-8 and TRBJ1-2, is GAGVSQSPRYKVAKRGQDVALRCDPISGHVSLFWYQQALGQGPEFLTYFQNEAQLDKSGLPSDRFFAERPEGSVSTLKIQRTQQEDSAVYLCASTQSLRRGTYGYTFGSGTRLTVV.

The J gene is TRBJ2-7, the V gene TRBV7-8; a weak D match, TRBD2 (7 bases). Germline V lookup: CDR1 SGHVS, CDR2 FQNEAQ. This CDR3 spans 13 amino acids. V lost 5 bases and J lost 5, with 13 bases in between. The CDR3 coding sequence is TGTGCCAGCAGCCTAGGGGGGGTTAACGAGCAGTACGTC. The encoded protein is CASSLGGVNEQYV.

The J gene is TRBJ1-2, the V gene TRBV21-1; the table's D gene call, TRBD1, was not cross checked with the DNA. TRBV21-1 is assigned pseudogene status. This CDR3 contains 16 residues. The CDR3 region has the DNA TGTGCCAGCAGCAGACCATACATAGGAACAGGGTATGGCTACACCTTC. Its protein is CASSRPYIGTGYGYTF.

This chain connects TRBV7-9 to TRBJ2-1; D may be TRBD1 (5 bases). The CDR3 runs 13 residues. Trimming stripped 7 bases from V and 2 bases from J, with 9 bases between. Looked up from germline, CDR1 is SEHNR and CDR2 is FQNEAQ (reference sequence). The CDR3 DNA follows: TGTGCCAGCATGGACACTACCTACAATGAGCAGTTCTTC. Translating it yields CASMDTTYNEQFF.

This chain connects TRBV6-1 to TRBJ1-2; perhaps TRBD1 as D (6 bases). V lost 1 base and J lost 7, with 22 bases in between. Germline-derived CDR1 and CDR2 are MNHNS and SASEGT. This CDR3 region has 17 residues. CDR3 sequence: CASSEVGLRGSPGGYTF. CDR3 nucleotide sequence: TGTGCCAGCAGTGAAGTGGGCCTAAGGGGGTCTCCGGGTGGCTACACCTTC.

The chain employs TRBV2 and TRBJ2-7; D not resolved. V lost 0 bases and J 3 bases, leaving 9 bases between the germline ends. The germline V gene has CDR1 SNHLY and CDR2 FYNNEI. This CDR3 is built from 14 residues. The CDR3 DNA sequence: TGTGCCAGCAGTGAAGCGCCTAGTATCTACGAGCAGTACGTC. Translation: CASSEAPSIYEQYV.